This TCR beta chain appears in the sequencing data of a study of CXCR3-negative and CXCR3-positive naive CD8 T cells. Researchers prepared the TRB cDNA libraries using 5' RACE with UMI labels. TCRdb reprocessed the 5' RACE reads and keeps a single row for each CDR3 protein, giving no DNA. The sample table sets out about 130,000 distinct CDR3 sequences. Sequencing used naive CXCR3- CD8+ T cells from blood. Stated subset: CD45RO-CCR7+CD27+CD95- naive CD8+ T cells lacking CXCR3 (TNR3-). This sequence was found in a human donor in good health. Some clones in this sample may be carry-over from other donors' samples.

The CDR3 protein is CSARDLGISYEQYF. This chain joins TRBV20-1 and TRBJ2-7. Germline CDR1 DFQATT, CDR2 SNEGSKA (reference sequence). CDR3 size: 14 residues.